The rows below give T cell receptor beta chains drawn from one sample of a study of T cell repertoires in cytomegalovirus infection. These receptors lack a known antigen. TCRdb re-analysed the reads in MiXCR, keeping a single row per CDR3 protein. Among 100,000 to 150,000 distinct CDR3 sequences listed, roughly a quarter were seen once. Sequencing used PBMCs, sequenced either directly or after in vitro stimulation (not recorded which). The receptor source for this set is a human donor in good health (CMV status not recorded). Some clones in this sample may be carry-over from other donors' samples. Both conserved end residues are part of each CDR3. A D gene is named only where the DNA matches it firmly. Where a row states a size, it is once, few, many or the class of an expanded clone; other rows omit it.

clone size	J gene	V gene	CDR3 length	D gene	CDR3 DNA	CDR3 protein
many	TRBJ1-1	TRBV7-2	15	NA	TGTGCCAGCAGCCCCTCTGGGGGGATGAACACTGAAGCTTTCTTT	CASSPSGGMNTEAFF
NA	TRBJ1-1	TRBV5-6	15	NA	TGTGCCAGCAGACCTACCACAGAGCCGAACACTGAAGCTTTCTTT	CASRPTTEPNTEAFF
many	TRBJ2-3	TRBV7-8	14	NA	TGTGCCAGCAGCCCTGGAGCGTGGGGAGATACGCAGTATTTT	CASSPGAWGDTQYF
NA	TRBJ1-1	TRBV27	15	NA	TGTGCCAGCAGTCCCTGGGACACACGCAACACTGAAGCTTTCTTT	CASSPWDTRNTEAFF
few	TRBJ2-5	TRBV11-1	16	NA	TGTGCCAGCAGCCCGTCTCATCCGGGATGGGGGGAGACCCAGTACTTC	CASSPSHPGWGETQYF
NA	TRBJ1-2	TRBV20-1	11	NA	TGCAGTGCAGGGGTTACATATGGCTACACCTTC	CSAGVTYGYTF
NA	TRBJ1-2	TRBV14	16	TRBD1	TGTGCCAGCAGCCAAGAACCGCGGCCGACAGGGGTTGGCTACACCTTC	CASSQEPRPTGVGYTF
few	TRBJ1-4	TRBV28	11	NA	TGTGCCAGCAGTTCTCAGGAAAAACTGTTTTTT	CASSSQEKLFF
many	TRBJ2-4	TRBV7-2	17	NA	TGTGCCAGCAGCCTCGGAATCGATTGGCAGGCCAAAAACATTCAGTACTTC	CASSLGIDWQAKNIQYF
NA	TRBJ2-3	TRBV5-1	14	TRBD2	TGCGCCAGCAGCACTAGCGGGTCCAGAGATACGCAGTATTTT	CASSTSGSRDTQYF
few	TRBJ2-5	TRBV11-2	14	TRBD1	TGTGCCAGCAGCCCGGACAGGGGGTGGGAGACCCAGTACTTC	CASSPDRGWETQYF
few	TRBJ2-3	TRBV6-5	14	NA	TGTGCCAGCGCGGTTAGCGGCAGCACAGATACGCAGTATTTT	CASAVSGSTDTQYF
many	TRBJ1-6	TRBV7-2	14	TRBD1	TGTGCCAGCAGCCCGGGACAGTATAATTCACCCCTCCACTTT	CASSPGQYNSPLHF
NA	TRBJ2-2	TRBV7-2	15	TRBD1	TGTGCCAGCAGCGCCAGGGGGCGGTTCGCCGGGGAGCTGTTTTTT	CASSARGRFAGELFF
few	TRBJ1-5	TRBV12-3/TRBV12-4	13	NA	TGTGCCAGCACCGCAACTAGCAATCAGCCCCAGCATTTT	CASTATSNQPQHF
NA	TRBJ2-1	TRBV20-1	14	TRBD2	TGCAGTGTGCGCGGGAGGGGGCGGGGGAATGAGCAGTTCTTC	CSVRGRGRGNEQFF
many	TRBJ1-5	TRBV12-3/TRBV12-4	13	TRBD1	TGTGCCAGCAGAACAGGGGGGGTTCAGCCCCAGCATTTT	CASRTGGVQPQHF
NA	TRBJ2-1	TRBV19	15	TRBD2	TGTGCCAGTACCAAACCGGGACTAGCGGGAGAAGAGCAGTTCTTC	CASTKPGLAGEEQFF
NA	TRBJ2-1	TRBV30	12	NA	TGTGCCTGGAGTGCCAGGTACAATGAGCAGTTCTTC	CAWSARYNEQFF
few	TRBJ2-3	TRBV12-3/TRBV12-4	14	NA	TGTGCCAGCAGGCAGGAGATTAGCACAGATACGCAGTATTTT	CASRQEISTDTQYF
NA	TRBJ2-3	TRBV6-4	14	NA	TGTGCCAGCAGCGAAGGAGGGCCCACAGATACGCAGTATTTT	CASSEGGPTDTQYF
few	TRBJ1-1	TRBV7-9	13	NA	TGTGCCAGCAGCTTATCGGGGGGCCCTGAAGCTTTCTTT	CASSLSGGPEAFF
NA	TRBJ2-1	TRBV25-1	15	TRBD1	TGTGCCAGCAGTCCTCCTCGGACAGGGCAGGCTGAGCAGTTCTTC	CASSPPRTGQAEQFF
NA	TRBJ1-1	TRBV20-1	15	NA	TGCAGTGCTAGAGATGGAGGATCTTCGAACACTGAAGCTTTCTTT	CSARDGGSSNTEAFF
few	TRBJ2-3	TRBV5-4	15	TRBD2	TGTGCCAGCAGCTCTAAGACTGGGGGGGCAGATACGCAGTATTTT	CASSSKTGGADTQYF
few	TRBJ1-2	TRBV7-9	15	TRBD1	TGTGCCAGCAGCCCACCGGGACAGGGGTTATCTGGCTACACCTTC	CASSPPGQGLSGYTF
NA	TRBJ2-1	TRBV19	16	TRBD2	TGTGCCAGTAGTTCTGGGACTAGCGGGATTGGGAATGAGCAGTTCTTC	CASSSGTSGIGNEQFF
few	TRBJ2-5	TRBV7-2	17	TRBD2	TGTGCCAGCAGCTTACGGGTTCAGCGGGAGGGCCGAGAGACCCAGTACTTC	CASSLRVQREGRETQYF
few	TRBJ1-1	TRBV28	15	TRBD1	TGTGCCAGCAATCCCGGGACAGACTTGAACACTGAAGCTTTCTTT	CASNPGTDLNTEAFF
few	TRBJ1-1	TRBV11-1	16	TRBD1	TGTGCCAGCAGCAAACTCCGGGACAGGGCGAGGACTGAAGCTTTCTTT	CASSKLRDRARTEAFF
NA	TRBJ1-3	TRBV5-1	15	NA	TGCGCCAGCAGCTTGGATGGCAGCTCTGGAAACACCATATATTTT	CASSLDGSSGNTIYF
few	TRBJ1-1	TRBV28	14	NA	TGTGCCAGCAGTCCCCCACAGGGAGGCACTGAAGCTTTCTTT	CASSPPQGGTEAFF
many	TRBJ1-3	TRBV4-3	18	NA	TGCGCCAGCAGCCAAGATGACCGAGACTCCCCTCCTGGAAACACCATATATTTT	CASSQDDRDSPPGNTIYF